This T cell receptor beta chain was identified in a study of CD8 T cells in Susac syndrome. Random hexamers were used to reverse transcribe 0.5 to 1 ug of RNA. MiXCR was run by TCRdb on the immunoSEQ multiplex PCR reads, yielding one entry per CDR3 protein. Of roughly 50,000 distinct CDR3 sequences listed, approximately 93% are singletons. The sequence derives from a human donor in good health. The sequenced material came from CD8+ T cells from PBMCs.

DNA of the CDR3: TGTGCCAGCAGTGAATATCCCGGCGAGCGCTACGAGCAGTACTTC. The encoded protein is CASSEYPGERYEQYF. The rearrangement uses TRBV2 and TRBJ2-7, with no clear D. Germline V gene lookup returns CDR1 SNHLY and CDR2 FYNNEI. The CDR3 sequence is 15 residues long. V lost 2 bases and J lost 3, with 14 bases in between.